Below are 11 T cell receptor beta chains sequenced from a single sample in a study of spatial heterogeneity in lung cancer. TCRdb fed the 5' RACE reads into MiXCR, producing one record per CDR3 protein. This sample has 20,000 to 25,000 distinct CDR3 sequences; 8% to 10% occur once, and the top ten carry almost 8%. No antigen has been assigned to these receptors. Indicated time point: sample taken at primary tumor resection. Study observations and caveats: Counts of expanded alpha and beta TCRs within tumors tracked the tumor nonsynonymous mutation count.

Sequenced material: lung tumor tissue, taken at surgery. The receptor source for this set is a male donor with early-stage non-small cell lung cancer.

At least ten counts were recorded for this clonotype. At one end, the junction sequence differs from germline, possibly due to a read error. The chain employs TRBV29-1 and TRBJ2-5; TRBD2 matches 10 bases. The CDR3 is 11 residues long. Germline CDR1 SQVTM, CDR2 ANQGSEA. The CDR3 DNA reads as TGCAGCGTTGAACAACTAGCGGGGCCCCACTTC. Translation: CSVEQLAGPHF.

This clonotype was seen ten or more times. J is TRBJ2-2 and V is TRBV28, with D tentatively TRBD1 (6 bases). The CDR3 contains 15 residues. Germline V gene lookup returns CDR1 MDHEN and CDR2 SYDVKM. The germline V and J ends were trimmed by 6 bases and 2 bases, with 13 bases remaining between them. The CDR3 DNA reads TGTGCCAGCAGAAAATCGGACAGAAACACCGGGGAGCTGTTTTTT. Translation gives CASRKSDRNTGELFF.

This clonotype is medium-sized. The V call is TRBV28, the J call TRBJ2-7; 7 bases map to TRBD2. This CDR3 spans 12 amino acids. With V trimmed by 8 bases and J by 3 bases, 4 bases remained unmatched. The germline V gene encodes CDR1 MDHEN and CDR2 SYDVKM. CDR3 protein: CASGGGIYEQYF. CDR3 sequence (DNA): TGTGCCAGCGGCGGGGGAATCTACGAGCAGTACTTC.

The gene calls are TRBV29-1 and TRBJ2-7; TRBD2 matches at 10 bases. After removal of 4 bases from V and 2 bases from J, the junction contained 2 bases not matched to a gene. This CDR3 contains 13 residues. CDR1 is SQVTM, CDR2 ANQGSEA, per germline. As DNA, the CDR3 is TGCAGCGTTGCAGCGGGGGGGCCCTACGAGCAGTACTTC. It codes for CSVAAGGPYEQYF.

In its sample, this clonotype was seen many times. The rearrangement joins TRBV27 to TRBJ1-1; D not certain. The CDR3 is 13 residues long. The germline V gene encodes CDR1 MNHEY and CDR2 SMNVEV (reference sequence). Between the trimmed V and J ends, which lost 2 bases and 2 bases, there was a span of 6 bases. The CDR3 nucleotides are TGTGCCAGCAGTTTAGGGTTTAACACTGAAGCTTTCTTT. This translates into CASSLGFNTEAFF.

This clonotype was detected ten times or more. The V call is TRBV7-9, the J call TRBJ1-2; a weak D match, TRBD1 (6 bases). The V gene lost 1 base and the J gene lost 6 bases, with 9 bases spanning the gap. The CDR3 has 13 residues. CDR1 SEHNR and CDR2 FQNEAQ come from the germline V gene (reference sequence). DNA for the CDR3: TGTGCCAGCAGCTTAGACAGGGAGAATGGCTACACCTTC. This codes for CASSLDRENGYTF.

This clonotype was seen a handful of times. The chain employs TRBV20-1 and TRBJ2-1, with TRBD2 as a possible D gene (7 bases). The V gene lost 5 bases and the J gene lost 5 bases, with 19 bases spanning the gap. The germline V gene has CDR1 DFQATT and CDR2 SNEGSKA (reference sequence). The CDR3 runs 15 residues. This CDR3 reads CSAHTGRGGDNEQFF. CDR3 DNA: TGCAGTGCTCATACAGGGCGTGGGGGGGACAATGAGCAGTTCTTC.

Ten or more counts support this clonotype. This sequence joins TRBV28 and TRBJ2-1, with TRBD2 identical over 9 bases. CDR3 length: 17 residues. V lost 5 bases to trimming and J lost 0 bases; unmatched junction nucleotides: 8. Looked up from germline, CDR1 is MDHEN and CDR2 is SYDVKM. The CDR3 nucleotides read TGTGCCAGCAGTCCAGGGGCGGGACTAGCCTCCTACAATGAGCAGTTCTTC. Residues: CASSPGAGLASYNEQFF.

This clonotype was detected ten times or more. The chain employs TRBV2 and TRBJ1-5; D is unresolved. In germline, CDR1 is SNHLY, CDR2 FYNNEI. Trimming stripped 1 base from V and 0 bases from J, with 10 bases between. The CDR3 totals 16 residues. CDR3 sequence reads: CASSEGTDYSNQPQHF. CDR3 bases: TGTGCCAGCAGTGAAGGGACGGACTATAGCAATCAGCCCCAGCATTTT. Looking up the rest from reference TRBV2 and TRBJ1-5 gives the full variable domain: EPEVTQTPSHQVTQMGQEVILRCVPISNHLYFYWYRQILGQKVEFLVSFYNNEISEKSEIFDDQFSVERPDGSNFTLKIRSTKLEDSAMYFCASSEGTDYSNQPQHFGDGTRLSIL.

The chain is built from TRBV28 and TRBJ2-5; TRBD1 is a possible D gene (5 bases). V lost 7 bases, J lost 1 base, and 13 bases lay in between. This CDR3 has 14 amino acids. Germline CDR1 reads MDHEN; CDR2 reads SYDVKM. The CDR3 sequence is CASKGRVVQETQYF. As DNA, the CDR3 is TGTGCCAGCAAGGGCAGGGTAGTCCAAGAGACCCAGTACTTC.

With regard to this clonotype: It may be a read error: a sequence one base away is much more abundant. CDR3 DNA: TGTGCCAGCAGTCGATGGGGGGTTTCCAGTAGGTTCTGCACTGAAGCTTTCTTT. It yields the protein CASSRWGVSSRFCTEAFF. The rearrangement links TRBV6-2 or TRBV6-3 to TRBJ1-1; the D gene is possibly TRBD1 (5 bases). V was trimmed by 5 bases and J by 4 bases, leaving 26 bases between them. The germline V gene encodes CDR1 MNHEY and CDR2 SVGEGT. This CDR3 contains 18 residues.